This T cell receptor (beta chain) originates from a study of control samples from healthy donors and cancer patients. The method was immunoSEQ multiplex PCR; TCRdb's version includes in-frame clones alone and lacks a portion of them. This sample has about 86,000 clones, with roughly nine tenths found just once. This CDR3 contains 15 residues. Germline assignment: CDR1 MNHEY and CDR2 SVGAGI. The V segment lost 5 bases and the J segment 0 bases; nucleotides outside the gene matches: 4. The receptor comes from a woman in her forties or fifties with colorectal cancer. The sequencing input was PBMCs. This chain joins TRBV6-5 and TRBJ1-2, with TRBD1 matching over 9 bases. Here the CDR3 DNA reads TGTGCCAGCAGTAAACGGACAGGGGCTAACTATGGCTACACCTTC. Its protein product is CASSKRTGANYGYTF.